These 18 T cell receptor beta chains were sequenced from one sample in a study of T cells in Graves' hyperthyroidism and ophthalmopathy. The investigators amplified TCR beta CDR3 regions from RNA transcripts. The TCR CDR3 was amplified in a first-round RT-PCR using the HTBI primer set. From the multiplex PCR reads, TCRdb called clonotypes with MiXCR, one entry per CDR3 protein. This table has 75,000 to 100,000 distinct CDR3 sequences, roughly 56% appearing once. The specimen sequenced was blood. These receptors were obtained from a woman in her 40s with Graves' hyperthyroidism.

This clonotype has a count of ten or more. The V gene is TRBV27, the J gene TRBJ2-5, with no clear D. The germline V and J ends were trimmed by 6 bases and 5 bases, with 7 bases remaining between them. The CDR3 loop spans 11 amino acids. Per the germline V gene, CDR1 is MNHEY and CDR2 is SMNVEV (reference sequence). The CDR3 nucleotides read TGTGCCAGCAGGGAGAGGGAGACCCAGTACTTC. Translating it yields CASRERETQYF.

The genes are TRBV7-1 and TRBJ2-7, with 13 bases that match TRBD2. TRBV7-1 is noted as an ORF with a role that remains uncertain. This CDR3 region has 17 residues. The ends lost 2 bases at V and 6 bases at J; junction bases unmatched: 10. In DNA, the CDR3 is TGTGCCAGCAGCTCACGACTAGCGGGAGGAGGGCCTCCCGAGCAGTACTTC. This sequence encodes CASSSRLAGGGPPEQYF.

This clonotype appeared many times. One end of the junction varies from germline; a read error may be responsible. The rearrangement links TRBV20-1 to TRBJ2-5; possibly TRBD1 for D (5 bases). CDR1 and CDR2 (germline): DFQATT, SNEGSKA (reference sequence). The CDR3 runs to 12 residues. CDR3 in amino acids: CGARSDKETQYF. The CDR3 DNA reads as TGCGGTGCTAGATCGGACAAGGAGACCCAGTACTTC.

The chain is built from TRBV12-3 or TRBV12-4 and TRBJ2-1; 12 positions match TRBD2. The CDR3 runs to 15 residues. With V trimmed by 5 bases and J by 6 bases, 5 bases remained unmatched. The CDR3 DNA follows: TGTGCCAGCAGTCGACTAGCGGGAGTATCCAATGAGCAGTTCTTC. It encodes CASSRLAGVSNEQFF.

The chain is built from TRBV21-1 and TRBJ1-4; the D segment call TRBD1 is taken from the table without a DNA check. TRBV21-1 is designated a pseudogene. The CDR3 consists of 15 residues. The DNA for the CDR3 is TGTGCCAGCAGCAAACCCGGGTCAACTAATGGAAAACTGTTTTTT. This translates into CASSKPGSTNGKLFF.

V and J are TRBV7-2 and TRBJ1-2; tentative D call: TRBD1 (6 bases). Trimming took off 1 base at V and 4 bases at J, with 13 bases between the two ends. In germline, CDR1 is SGHTA, CDR2 FQGNSA. This CDR3 is built from 15 residues. The CDR3 region is CASSLVTDSGYGYTF. CDR3 nucleotide sequence: TGTGCCAGCAGCTTAGTTACGGACAGTGGCTATGGCTACACCTTC.

Details on this clonotype: At one boundary the junction diverges from the germline segment, which might be a read error. The chain uses TRBV20-1 and TRBJ2-7; D call uncertain. The germline V gene has CDR1 DFQATT and CDR2 SNEGSKA (reference sequence). CDR3 length equals 12 residues. The CDR3 here is CSASSPQFPWNF. The DNA for the CDR3 is TGCAGTGCCAGCAGTCCCCAGTTCCCTTGGAACTTC.

With respect to this clonotype: A much larger clone lies a single base off, so this may be a read error. The chain uses TRBV7-9 and TRBJ2-7, with 9 bases lining up with TRBD2. CDR3 size: 16 residues. Germline V gene data show CDR1 as SEHNR and CDR2 as FQNEAQ (reference sequence). The CDR3 spells CASSQGGQREAYEQYF. Here the CDR3 DNA reads TGCGCCAGCAGCCAAGGAGGCCAGCGGGAGGCCTACGAGCAGTACTTC.

The CDR3 is CSARGRNTIYF. The CDR3 DNA sequence: TGCAGTGCTAGAGGGCGTAACACCATATATTTT. The chain uses TRBV20-1 and TRBJ1-3; D remains ambiguous. The CDR3 runs to 11 residues. Germline CDR1 is DFQATT and CDR2 is SNEGSKA (reference sequence). V lost 1 base and J lost 7, with 5 bases in between.

This clonotype was seen a few times. The chain recombines TRBV7-9 with TRBJ1-6; 7 bases fit TRBD1. The CDR3 has 14 amino acids. From germline, CDR1 is SEHNR and CDR2 FQNEAQ (reference sequence). J gave up 9 bases and V 6 bases, and 8 bases lay outside the gene matches. CDR3 sequence (DNA): TGTGCCAGCAGGCCGACAGGGATGGGTTCACCCCTCCACTTT. Its protein product is CASRPTGMGSPLHF.

This chain links TRBV7-1 with TRBJ2-7, with 7 bases lining up with TRBD2. TRBV7-1 carries the ORF label, with uncertain function. CDR3 size: 17 residues. V shed 3 bases, J shed 0 bases, and the junction held 11 bases outside the gene matches. For the CDR3, the DNA is TGTGCCAGCAGCTCCGTTGGGAGGGCCCTCGTCTCCTACGAGCAGTACTTC. Its translation: CASSSVGRALVSYEQYF.

To note about this clonotype: This may arise from a read error, as a much more abundant clone is one base away. This chain uses TRBV7-8 with TRBJ1-3; D is ambiguous. Germline V lookup: CDR1 SGHVS, CDR2 FQNEAQ. The CDR3 sequence is 12 residues long. The V end lost 6 bases, the J end lost 0 bases, and 3 bases lay between the germline ends. As DNA, the CDR3 is TGTGCCAGCAGGACCTCTGGAAACACCATATATTTT. This translates into CASRTSGNTIYF. Full variable domain (rest looked up from reference TRBV7-8 and TRBJ1-3): GAGVSQSPRYKVAKRGQDVALRCDPISGHVSLFWYQQALGQGPEFLTYFQNEAQLDKSGLPSDRFFAERPEGSVSTLKIQRTQQEDSAVYLCASRTSGNTIYFGEGSWLTVV.

J is TRBJ2-5 and V is TRBV29-1; 13 positions agree with TRBD2. This CDR3 is 14 amino acids long. J was trimmed by 5 bases and V by 7 bases; bases with no gene match: 7. The germline V gene has CDR1 SQVTM and CDR2 ANQGSEA. The CDR3: CSARTSGSRETQYF. CDR3 DNA: TGCAGCGCCCGGACTAGCGGGAGCAGGGAGACCCAGTACTTC.

The J gene is TRBJ2-5, the V gene TRBV25-1; no reliable D call. The CDR3 totals 14 residues. Germline CDR1 and CDR2: MGHDK and SYGVNS. The V and J ends lost 7 bases and 0 bases respectively, with 12 bases between them. CDR3 residues: CASKGATDQETQYF. CDR3 coding DNA: TGTGCCAGCAAGGGTGCTACGGACCAAGAGACCCAGTACTTC.

The chain employs TRBV12-3 or TRBV12-4 and TRBJ2-3; unclear D gene. The CDR3 length is 13 residues. Between the trimmed V and J ends, which lost 4 bases and 4 bases, there was a span of 9 bases. The CDR3 loop is CASSSSRSDTQYF. CDR3 DNA sequence: TGTGCCAGCAGTTCGAGCCGGTCAGATACGCAGTATTTT.

This clonotype has just a few counts. The rearrangement uses TRBV19 and TRBJ1-4; D remains unclear. CDR1 is LNHDA and CDR2 is SQIVND in the germline V gene (reference sequence). The CDR3 is 12 amino acids. Trimming cost V 8 bases and J 1 base, with 5 bases left between them. In DNA, the CDR3 is TGTGCCAGTGTTAGAACTAATGAAAAACTGTTTTTT. Amino acid sequence: CASVRTNEKLFF.

This clonotype was seen ten or more times. The chain couples TRBV2 to TRBJ2-3; no clear D gene. V lost 8 bases and J 5 bases, leaving 11 bases between the germline ends. CDR3 size: 12 residues. Looked up from germline, CDR1 is SNHLY and CDR2 is FYNNEI. CDR3 protein: CASERAIDTQYF. As DNA, the CDR3 is TGTGCCAGCGAACGGGCGATAGATACGCAGTATTTT.

This clonotype was recorded many times. V and J are TRBV15 and TRBJ2-7; TRBD1 matches 7 bases. V lost 3 bases, J lost 0 bases, and 5 bases stayed unmatched. Per germline, CDR1 LNHNV and CDR2 YYDKDF (reference sequence). The CDR3 length is 15 residues. The CDR3 DNA is TGTGCCACCAGCAGCCGGGACAGAGGCTCCTACGAGCAGTACTTC. Translation gives CATSSRDRGSYEQYF. Using reference TRBV15 and TRBJ2-7 for the parts outside the CDR3, the full variable domain is DAMVIQNPRYQVTQFGKPVTLSCSQTLNHNVMYWYQQKSSQAPKLLFHYYDKDFNNEADTPDNFQSRRPNTSFCFLDIRSPGLGDTAMYLCATSSRDRGSYEQYFGPGTRLTVT.